This TCR beta chain was obtained from a study of T-cell memory formation after mild COVID-19. 5'RACE with constant-segment primers yielded barcoded, UMI-tagged TCR alpha and TCR beta cDNA libraries. TCRdb independently ran MiXCR on the 5' RACE reads; one entry per CDR3 protein. The sample has roughly 370,000 distinct CDR3 sequences; 16% are singletons. Findings of the study overall: Within pre-infection memory, some responding clones were found, suggesting cross-reactive memory joined. CD4/CD8 balance held among clones contracting day 15 to 85, and later expanders leaned CD4+. Whether day 37 second-wave clones are SARS-CoV-2-specific was not confirmed.

This clonotype has a handful of counts. The antigen is undetermined. The V end lost 3 bases, the J end lost 9 bases, and 16 bases lay between the germline ends. The CDR3 is 14 residues long. CDR1 and CDR2 from the germline V gene are SGHVS and FNYEAQ. The specimen was PBMCs or a T cell subset sorted from them (not recorded which). This TCR came from a man aged 18 to 30 who had mild COVID-19 (a few samples of this study predate the infection). Cell type and time point are not known. The rearrangement joins TRBV7-6 to TRBJ2-3; D is tentatively TRBD1 or TRBD2 (5 bases each). CDR3 bases: TGTGCCAGCAGCTTTCACGAGGGGAAGCAGACGCAGTATTTT. It specifies CASSFHEGKQTQYF.